The 25 T cell receptor beta chains given below trace back to one sample, sequenced in a study of beta chain features in type 1 diabetes. Study observations and caveats: All four CD4+ subsets from Type 1 diabetes patients carried moderately but significantly shorter TCRB CDR3s.

Sequenced material consisted of expressed TCRB transcripts (all of the isolated RNA was reverse transcribed). TCRdb's table, derived via immunoSEQ multiplex PCR, lists solely in-frame clones and lacks some. The repertoire holds 130,000 to 150,000 clones, with less than 15% as singletons. Their recognized antigens are unknown. Input material: central memory CD4+ T cells from blood. These receptors all come from a man between 18 and 29 years old with type 1 diabetes.

In this sample, this clone turned up a few times. The gene calls are TRBV30 and TRBJ2-7; D tentatively fits TRBD1 or TRBD2 (7 bases each). The V end lost 4 bases, the J end lost 7 bases, and 11 bases lay between the germline ends. This CDR3 has 11 residues. Germline values: CDR1 GTSNPN, CDR2 SVGIG (reference sequence). The DNA of the CDR3 is TGTGCCTGGACAGGGGGAGGGGAGCAGTACTTC. Protein sequence: CAWTGGGEQYF.

The chain uses TRBV27 and TRBJ1-5; D is ambiguous. The V gene lost 0 bases and the J gene lost 6 bases, with 12 bases spanning the gap. This CDR3 region has 15 residues. The germline CDR1 and CDR2 sequences are MNHEY and SMNVEV (reference sequence). The CDR3 here is CASSLSPTQVQPQHF. The CDR3 DNA is TGTGCCAGCAGTTTATCGCCCACTCAGGTTCAGCCCCAGCATTTT.

This clone was seen only a few times. V gene TRBV29-1 combines with J gene TRBJ2-7; D gene unclear. Trimming stripped 6 bases from V and 0 bases from J, with 9 bases between. Germline CDR1 and CDR2: SQVTM and ANQGSEA. This CDR3 region has 12 residues. CDR3 amino acids: CSVSPSSYEQYF. The DNA for the CDR3 is TGCAGCGTCTCCCCGTCCTCCTACGAGCAGTACTTC.

The CDR3 coding sequence is TGTGCCAGTAGTATTGGTGGTACCCTCCACTTT. Translated: CASSIGGTLHF. The chain employs TRBV19 and TRBJ1-6; unclear D gene. The CDR3 is made up of 11 amino acids. In germline, CDR1 is LNHDA, CDR2 SQIVND (reference sequence). Trimming cost V 3 bases and J 14 bases, with 8 bases left between them. Together with reference TRBV19 and TRBJ1-6, the CDR3 gives the full variable domain: DGGITQSPKYLFRKEGQNVTLSCEQNLNHDAMYWYRQDPGQGLRLIYYSQIVNDFQKGDIAEGYSVSREKKESFPLTVTSAQKNPTAFYLCASSIGGTLHFGNGTRLTVT.

The V and J genes are TRBV9 and TRBJ1-4, with 8 bases lining up with TRBD1. CDR3 length: 14 residues. Germline trimming cut 4 bases from V and 5 bases from J; bases unmatched to any gene: 4. Germline CDR1 and CDR2: SGDLS and YYNGEE. Here the CDR3 reads CASSQTGDNEKLFF. As DNA, the CDR3 is TGTGCCAGCAGCCAGACAGGGGACAATGAAAAACTGTTTTTT.

This clone came up many times. The chain has TRBV2 and TRBJ2-5; TRBD2 is a possible D gene (5 bases). Germline CDR1 is SNHLY and CDR2 is FYNNEI. The V gene lost 6 bases and the J gene lost 1 base, with 9 bases spanning the gap. This CDR3 spans 13 amino acids. The CDR3 is CASSRLSQETQYF. The CDR3, as DNA: TGTGCCAGCAGCAGACTATCCCAAGAGACCCAGTACTTC.

This clone was counted a few times. The chain is built from TRBV15 and TRBJ2-3; tentatively, D is TRBD1 (7 bases). Germline CDR1 is LNHNV and CDR2 is YYDKDF (reference sequence). Trimming pared 0 bases from V and 6 bases from J, leaving 16 bases between. There are 16 residues in the CDR3. The DNA for the CDR3 is TGTGCCACCAGCAGAGAGGGGGGACAGTTTAGCGATACGCAGTATTTT. The encoded protein is CATSREGGQFSDTQYF.

V and J are TRBV19 and TRBJ1-1, with D possibly being TRBD1 (6 bases). Germline loops: CDR1 LNHDA, CDR2 SQIVND (reference sequence). The V and J ends lost 4 bases and 1 base respectively, with 10 bases between them. CDR3 length equals 14 residues. The CDR3 here is CASSTGHWNTEAFF. CDR3 coding DNA: TGTGCCAGTAGTACGGGACACTGGAACACTGAAGCTTTCTTT. Using reference TRBV19 and TRBJ1-1 for the parts outside the CDR3, the full variable domain is DGGITQSPKYLFRKEGQNVTLSCEQNLNHDAMYWYRQDPGQGLRLIYYSQIVNDFQKGDIAEGYSVSREKKESFPLTVTSAQKNPTAFYLCASSTGHWNTEAFFGQGTRLTVV.

Regarding this clone: This same CDR3 is encoded by further DNA sequences in the sample. The genes are TRBV18 and TRBJ2-7, with 9 bases identical to TRBD1. Germline V gene data show CDR1 as KGHSH and CDR2 as LQKENI. The ends lost 1 base at V and 3 bases at J; junction bases unmatched: 1. This CDR3 comprises 14 residues. The CDR3 nucleotides are TGTGCCAGCTCACCACGGACAGGGGACTACGAGCAGTACTTC. It encodes CASSPRTGDYEQYF.

The chain joins TRBV6-1 to TRBJ1-4; a weak D match, TRBD1 (5 bases). This CDR3 contains 15 residues. V was trimmed by 6 bases and J by 6 bases, leaving 17 bases between them. Germline V gene data show CDR1 as MNHNS and CDR2 as SASEGT. The CDR3 bases are TGTGCCAGCAGCCCTACGCCCCAGGGAGATGAAAAACTGTTTTTT. Encoded protein: CASSPTPQGDEKLFF.

The genes are TRBV9 and TRBJ2-7; 8 positions match TRBD1. The germline V gene encodes CDR1 SGDLS and CDR2 YYNGEE. This CDR3 is built from 15 residues. With V trimmed by 4 bases and J by 3 bases, 9 bases remained unmatched. The DNA for the CDR3 is TGTGCCAGCAGCTCTAGGACAGGGAAGGACTACGAGCAGTACTTC. It encodes CASSSRTGKDYEQYF. The full variable domain, its missing parts supplied by reference TRBV9 and TRBJ2-7, is DSGVTQTPKHLITATGQRVTLRCSPRSGDLSVYWYQQSLDQGLQFLIQYYNGEERAKGNILERFSAQQFPDLHSELNLSSLELGDSALYFCASSSRTGKDYEQYFGPGTRLTVT.

There are many counts of this clone. V and J are TRBV5-1 and TRBJ2-3; D unresolved. With 2 bases removed from V and 5 bases from J, the gap between germline ends came to 12 bases. Per germline, CDR1 SGHRS and CDR2 YFSETQ. The CDR3 runs 14 residues. As DNA, the CDR3 is TGCGCCAGCAGCTTAGGCAGCCAAGGAGATACGCAGTATTTT. As protein: CASSLGSQGDTQYF. The whole variable domain, remainder taken from reference TRBV5-1 and TRBJ2-3, is KAGVTQTPRYLIKTRGQQVTLSCSPISGHRSVSWYQQTPGQGLQFLFEYFSETQRNKGNFPGRFSGRQFSNSRSEMNVSTLELGDSALYLCASSLGSQGDTQYFGPGTRLTVL.

This chain connects TRBV6-5 to TRBJ2-3; the D gene is possibly TRBD2 (6 bases). From germline, CDR1 is MNHEY and CDR2 SVGAGI. The CDR3 runs to 11 residues. V lost 10 bases and J lost 4, with 9 bases in between. The chain's CDR3 is CATGEADTQYF. The CDR3 nucleotides read TGTGCCACCGGGGAGGCAGATACGCAGTATTTT.

A few counts support this clone. CDR3: CASSVASDRVSTDTQYF. In nucleotides, the CDR3 is TGTGCCAGCAGCGTAGCATCCGATCGGGTTTCCACAGATACGCAGTATTTT. V and J are TRBV9 and TRBJ2-3; no definite D call. CDR3 length: 17 amino acids. Per germline, CDR1 SGDLS and CDR2 YYNGEE. Trimming left V 0 bases short and J 2 bases short, with 16 bases between.

The genes are TRBV7-3 and TRBJ1-2; D unresolved. Per germline, CDR1 SGHTA and CDR2 FQGTGA. The CDR3 totals 14 residues. The V end was cut by 5 bases, the J end by 1 base, with 11 bases between. CDR3 amino acids: CASSPRGNNYGYTF. CDR3 DNA: TGTGCCAGCAGCCCCCGGGGAAATAACTATGGCTACACCTTC.

J is TRBJ1-5 and V is TRBV5-4; 11 nucleotides align to TRBD1. Losses at the gene ends were 0 bases for V and 6 bases for J; bases not matched to a gene: 5. Germline CDR1 is SGHNT and CDR2 is YYREEE (reference sequence). The CDR3 is 16 amino acids. In DNA, the CDR3 is TGTGCCAGCAGCTTGGGAGGGACAGGGGGGACTCAGCCCCAGCATTTT. This sequence encodes CASSLGGTGGTQPQHF.

The chain uses TRBV25-1 and TRBJ1-1; TRBD1 aligns across 9 bases. From germline, CDR1 is MGHDK and CDR2 SYGVNS. V dropped 6 bases and J dropped 4; count of bases not matched to a gene: 6. The CDR3 runs to 14 residues. The DNA for the CDR3 is TGTGCCAGCAGCAAGGACAGGGGTATCACTGAAGCTTTCTTT. It yields the protein CASSKDRGITEAFF.

This clone was counted a few times. This chain links TRBV10-2 with TRBJ1-2; 7 nucleotides agree with TRBD1. This CDR3 contains 16 residues. Germline trimming cut 2 bases from V and 4 bases from J; bases unmatched to any gene: 10. From germline, CDR1 is WSHSY and CDR2 SAAADI. CDR3 sequence: CASSEGTAYGGYGYTF. CDR3 in DNA: TGCGCCAGCAGTGAGGGGACAGCGTATGGTGGCTATGGCTACACCTTC.

The chain uses TRBV10-2 and TRBJ2-5, with 7 bases identical to TRBD1. Germline V gives CDR1 WSHSY, CDR2 SAAADI. Trimming cost V 6 bases and J 2 bases; bases outside gene matches: 9. The CDR3 has 15 residues. CDR3 in amino acids: CASRGRQGRQETQYF. CDR3 bases: TGCGCCAGCAGGGGAAGACAGGGTCGGCAAGAGACCCAGTACTTC.

This clone was picked up a small number of times. The chain is built from TRBV20-1 and TRBJ1-2; D is possibly TRBD1 (5 bases). The ends were cut back, 1 base at V and 12 bases at J, with 12 bases in the middle. The V gene's germline CDR1 is DFQATT and CDR2 SNEGSKA (reference sequence). The length of the CDR3 is 11 residues. CDR3 region: CSARGQGGNTF. CDR3 DNA sequence: TGCAGTGCTAGAGGCCAGGGAGGGAACACCTTC.

This sequence joins TRBV28 and TRBJ2-7; 8 bases are a match to TRBD1. Germline V CDR1 and CDR2: MDHEN, SYDVKM. The CDR3 is made up of 14 amino acids. Trimming cost V 6 bases and J 3 bases; bases outside gene matches: 7. The CDR3: CASRGQVTHYEQYF. The DNA for the CDR3 is TGTGCCAGCAGGGGACAGGTAACCCACTACGAGCAGTACTTC. Drawing the rest from reference TRBV28 and TRBJ2-7, the complete variable domain is DVKVTQSSRYLVKRTGEKVFLECVQDMDHENMFWYRQDPGLGLRLIYFSYDVKMKEKGDIPEGYSVSREKKERFSLILESASTNQTSMYLCASRGQVTHYEQYFGPGTRLTVT.

The CDR3 spells CASSLGDTVTDTQYF. DNA for the CDR3: TGTGCCAGCAGTTTAGGGGACACGGTCACAGATACGCAGTATTTT. The genes are TRBV28 and TRBJ2-3, with a tentative D call TRBD1 (6 bases). CDR1 and CDR2 from the germline V gene are MDHEN and SYDVKM. Trimming took 2 bases from V and 2 from J, leaving 11 bases between them. CDR3 length equals 15 residues.

There are a few counts of this clone. This likely came from a read error, as a far larger clone is one base away. This sequence joins TRBV29-1 and TRBJ2-3, with a weak D call TRBD1 (6 bases). V was clipped by 7 bases and J by 2 bases, with 10 bases between them. CDR3 length: 12 residues. In germline, CDR1 is SQVTM, CDR2 ANQGSEA. CDR3 bases: TGCAGCGGTGGACAGCTCACAGATACGCAGTATTTT. The encoded protein is CSGGQLTDTQYF.

This clone has at least ten counts. Other DNA sequences within the sample encode an identical CDR3. The V gene is TRBV7-9, the J gene TRBJ2-3; the D is unclear. Trimming left V 5 bases short and J 2 bases short, with 8 bases between. Germline lookup yields CDR1 SEHNR and CDR2 FQNEAQ (reference sequence). The CDR3 consists of 13 residues. For the CDR3, the DNA is TGTGCCAGCAGCCCCAGTCCCACAGATACGCAGTATTTT. It translates to CASSPSPTDTQYF.

This clone was seen a handful of times. The rearrangement links TRBV27 to TRBJ2-6; D gene unclear. Germline V gene lookup returns CDR1 MNHEY and CDR2 SMNVEV (reference sequence). The CDR3 consists of 16 residues. V was pared by 0 bases and J by 0 bases, with 6 bases between. Here the CDR3 reads CASSLSPNSGANVLTF. CDR3 DNA sequence: TGTGCCAGCAGTTTATCGCCGAACTCTGGGGCCAACGTCCTGACTTTC.